This T cell receptor (beta chain) was found in a study of CD8 T cells in Susac syndrome. The count of this clonotype is one. Its antigen remains unidentified. The V gene end was trimmed by 6 bases and the J gene end by 5 bases; junction bases not matched to a gene: 13. The CDR3 spans 16 residues. CDR1 DFQATT and CDR2 SNEGSKA come from the germline V gene (reference sequence). Findings of the study overall: As the study acknowledged, the number of individuals who were part of its TCR sequencing and HLA analysis was relatively small.

FACS enriched CD8+ TEMRA cells, while bulk CD8+ and CD4+ were negatively isolated. Reverse transcription of roughly 0.5 to 1 ug RNA used random hexamers. Amplification of the TCR beta CDR3 was carried out by immunoSEQ multiplex PCR, which spanned a total of 54 Vbeta and 13 Jbeta segments. In TCRdb, the immunoSEQ multiplex PCR reads were re-called with MiXCR into one record per CDR3 protein. The top ten hold 0.095% to 0.1% of the sample, which has 90,000 to 150,000 distinct CDR3 sequences, 94% seen once. This clonotype was obtained from a human donor in good health. The V call is TRBV20-1, the J call TRBJ2-3, with 11 bases fitting TRBD2. Sequenced sample: CD4+ T cells from PBMCs. This CDR3 reads CSAAKVAGGALDTQYF. The CDR3 coding sequence is TGCAGTGCCGCAAAGGTAGCGGGAGGGGCCCTAGATACGCAGTATTTT.